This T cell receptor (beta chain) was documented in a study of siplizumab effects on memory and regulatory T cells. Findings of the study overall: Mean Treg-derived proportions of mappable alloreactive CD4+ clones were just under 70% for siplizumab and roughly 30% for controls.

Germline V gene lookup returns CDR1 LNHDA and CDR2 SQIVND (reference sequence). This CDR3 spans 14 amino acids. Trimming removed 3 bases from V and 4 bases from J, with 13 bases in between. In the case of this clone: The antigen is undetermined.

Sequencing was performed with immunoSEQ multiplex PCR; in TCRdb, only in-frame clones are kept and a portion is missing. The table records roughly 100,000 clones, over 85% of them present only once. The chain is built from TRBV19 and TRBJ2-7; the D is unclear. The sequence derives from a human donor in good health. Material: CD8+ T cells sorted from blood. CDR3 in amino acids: CASSIRPGEYEQYF. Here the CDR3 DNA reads TGTGCCAGTAGTATCCGGCCAGGAGAATACGAGCAGTACTTC. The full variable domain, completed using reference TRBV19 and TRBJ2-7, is DGGITQSPKYLFRKEGQNVTLSCEQNLNHDAMYWYRQDPGQGLRLIYYSQIVNDFQKGDIAEGYSVSREKKESFPLTVTSAQKNPTAFYLCASSIRPGEYEQYFGPGTRLTVT.